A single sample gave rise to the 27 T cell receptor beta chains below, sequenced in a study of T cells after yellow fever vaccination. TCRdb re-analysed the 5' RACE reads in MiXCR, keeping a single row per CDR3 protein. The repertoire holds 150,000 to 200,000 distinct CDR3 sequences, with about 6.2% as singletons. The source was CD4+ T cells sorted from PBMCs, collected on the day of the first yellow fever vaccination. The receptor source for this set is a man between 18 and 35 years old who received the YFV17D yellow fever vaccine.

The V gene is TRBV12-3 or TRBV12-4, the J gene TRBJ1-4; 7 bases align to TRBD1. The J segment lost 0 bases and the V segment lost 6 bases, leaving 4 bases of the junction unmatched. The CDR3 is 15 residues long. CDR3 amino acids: CASRSGGATNEKLFF. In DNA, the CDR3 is TGTGCCAGCAGGTCAGGGGGGGCAACTAATGAAAAACTGTTTTTT.

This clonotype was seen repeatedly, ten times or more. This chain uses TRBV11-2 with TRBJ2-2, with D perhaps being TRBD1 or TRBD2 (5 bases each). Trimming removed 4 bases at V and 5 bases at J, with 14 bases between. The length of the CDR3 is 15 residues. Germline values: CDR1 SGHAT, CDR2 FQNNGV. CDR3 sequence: CASSSPRGRTGELFF. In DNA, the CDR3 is TGTGCCAGCAGCTCACCCCGGGGCCGGACCGGGGAGCTGTTTTTT.

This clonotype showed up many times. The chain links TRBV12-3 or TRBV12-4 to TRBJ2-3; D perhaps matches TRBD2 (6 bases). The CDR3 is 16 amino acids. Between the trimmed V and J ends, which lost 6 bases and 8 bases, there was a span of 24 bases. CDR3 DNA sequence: TGTGCCAGCAGCAACCCGGGACTCTTGGTACGCGGTACGCAGTATTTT. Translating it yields CASSNPGLLVRGTQYF.

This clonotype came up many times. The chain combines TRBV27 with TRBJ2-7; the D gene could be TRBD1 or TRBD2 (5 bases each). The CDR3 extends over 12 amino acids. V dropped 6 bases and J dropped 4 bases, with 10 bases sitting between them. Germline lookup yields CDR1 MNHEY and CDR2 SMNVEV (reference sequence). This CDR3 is CASSTGLYEQYV. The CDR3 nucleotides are TGTGCCAGCAGCACGGGGCTGTACGAGCAGTACGTC.

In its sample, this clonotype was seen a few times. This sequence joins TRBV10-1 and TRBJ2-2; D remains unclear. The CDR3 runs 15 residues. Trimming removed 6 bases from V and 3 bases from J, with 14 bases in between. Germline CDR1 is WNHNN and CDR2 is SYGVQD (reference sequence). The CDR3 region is CASSPVWGDTGELFF. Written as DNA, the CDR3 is TGCGCCAGCAGCCCGGTCTGGGGTGACACCGGGGAGCTGTTTTTT.

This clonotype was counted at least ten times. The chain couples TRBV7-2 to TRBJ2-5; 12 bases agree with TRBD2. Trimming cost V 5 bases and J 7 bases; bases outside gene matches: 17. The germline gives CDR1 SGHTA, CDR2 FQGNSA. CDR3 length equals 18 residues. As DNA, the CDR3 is TGTGCCAGCAGCCCCGTCTCCGGACTAGCGGGGCAGGGGGGGACCCAGTACTTC. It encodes CASSPVSGLAGQGGTQYF.

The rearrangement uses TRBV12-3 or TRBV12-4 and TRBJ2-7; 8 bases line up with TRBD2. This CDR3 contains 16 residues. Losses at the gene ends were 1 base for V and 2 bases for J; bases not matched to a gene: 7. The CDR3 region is CASSLVTRGGAYEQYF. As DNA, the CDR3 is TGTGCCAGCAGTTTAGTAACCCGGGGGGGGGCCTACGAGCAGTACTTC.

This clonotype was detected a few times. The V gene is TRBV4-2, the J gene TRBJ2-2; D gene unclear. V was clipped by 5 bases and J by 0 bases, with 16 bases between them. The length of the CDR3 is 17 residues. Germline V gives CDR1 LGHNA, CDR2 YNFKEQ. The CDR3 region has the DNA TGTGCCAGCAGCTACATGACGCTGGGCGCGAACACCGGGGAGCTGTTTTTT. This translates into CASSYMTLGANTGELFF.

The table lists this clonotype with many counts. CDR3 protein: CASSLRGTELRDTQYF. CDR3 nucleotides: TGTGCCAGCAGTCTAAGGGGGACGGAATTAAGGGATACGCAGTATTTT. The chain employs TRBV2 and TRBJ2-3, with D possibly being TRBD1 (6 bases). CDR3 length: 16 amino acids. V lost 5 bases and J lost 6, with 21 bases in between. Germline assignment: CDR1 SNHLY and CDR2 FYNNEI. The entire variable domain, with the rest obtained from reference TRBV2 and TRBJ2-3, is as follows: EPEVTQTPSHQVTQMGQEVILRCVPISNHLYFYWYRQILGQKVEFLVSFYNNEISEKSEIFDDQFSVERPDGSNFTLKIRSTKLEDSAMYFCASSLRGTELRDTQYFGPGTRLTVL.

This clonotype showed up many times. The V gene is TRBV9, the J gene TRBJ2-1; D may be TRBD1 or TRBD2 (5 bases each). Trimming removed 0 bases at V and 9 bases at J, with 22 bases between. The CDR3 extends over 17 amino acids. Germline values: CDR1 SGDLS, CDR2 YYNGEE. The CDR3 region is CASSVAPGTAGNGEQFF. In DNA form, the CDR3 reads TGTGCCAGCAGCGTAGCCCCCGGGACGGCGGGTAATGGTGAGCAGTTCTTC. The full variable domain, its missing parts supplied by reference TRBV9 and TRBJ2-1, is DSGVTQTPKHLITATGQRVTLRCSPRSGDLSVYWYQQSLDQGLQFLIQYYNGEERAKGNILERFSAQQFPDLHSELNLSSLELGDSALYFCASSVAPGTAGNGEQFFGPGTRLTVL.

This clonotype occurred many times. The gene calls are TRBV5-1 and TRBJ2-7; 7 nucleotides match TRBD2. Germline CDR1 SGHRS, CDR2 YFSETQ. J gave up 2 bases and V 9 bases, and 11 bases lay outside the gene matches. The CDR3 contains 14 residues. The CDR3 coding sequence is TGCGCCACCACGGCGGGGGATAGGACCTACGAGCAGTACTTC. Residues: CATTAGDRTYEQYF.

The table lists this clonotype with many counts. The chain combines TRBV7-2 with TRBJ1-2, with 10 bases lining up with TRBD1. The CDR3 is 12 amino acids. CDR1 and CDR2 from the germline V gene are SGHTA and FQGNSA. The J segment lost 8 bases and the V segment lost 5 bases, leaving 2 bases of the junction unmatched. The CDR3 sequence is CASSRDRGGYTF. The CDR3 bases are TGTGCCAGCAGCCGGGACAGGGGCGGCTACACCTTC.

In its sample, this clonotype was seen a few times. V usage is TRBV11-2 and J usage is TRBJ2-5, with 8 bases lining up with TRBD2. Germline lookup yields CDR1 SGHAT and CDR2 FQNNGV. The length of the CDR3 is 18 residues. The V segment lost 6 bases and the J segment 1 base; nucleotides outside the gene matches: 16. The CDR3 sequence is CASRRGLGLAGIQETQYF. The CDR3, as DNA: TGTGCCAGCAGAAGGGGCCTGGGATTAGCGGGGATCCAAGAGACCCAGTACTTC.

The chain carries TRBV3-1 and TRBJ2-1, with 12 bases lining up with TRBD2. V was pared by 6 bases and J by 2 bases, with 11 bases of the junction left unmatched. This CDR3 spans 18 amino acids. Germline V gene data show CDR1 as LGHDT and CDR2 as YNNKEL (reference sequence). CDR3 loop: CASRTGLAGGTTYNEQFF. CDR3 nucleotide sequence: TGTGCCAGCAGAACAGGGCTAGCGGGGGGGACCACCTACAATGAGCAGTTCTTC.

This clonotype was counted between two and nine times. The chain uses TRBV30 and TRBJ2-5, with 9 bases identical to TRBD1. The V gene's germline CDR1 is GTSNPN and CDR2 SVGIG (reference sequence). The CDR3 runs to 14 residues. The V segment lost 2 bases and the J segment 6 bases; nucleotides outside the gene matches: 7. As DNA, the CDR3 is TGTGCCTGGAGTTTAACAGGGGGCCCACAGACCCAGTACTTC. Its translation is CAWSLTGGPQTQYF.

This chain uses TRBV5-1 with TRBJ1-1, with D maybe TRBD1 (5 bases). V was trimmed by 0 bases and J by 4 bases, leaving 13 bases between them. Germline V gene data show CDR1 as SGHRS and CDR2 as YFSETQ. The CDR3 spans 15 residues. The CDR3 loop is CASSLVWGLSTEAFF. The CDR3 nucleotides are TGCGCCAGCAGCTTGGTTTGGGGGTTGAGCACTGAAGCTTTCTTT.

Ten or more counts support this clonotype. CDR3 protein: CASSPGLAGLLGETQYF. CDR3 in DNA: TGTGCCAGCAGCCCGGGACTAGCGGGGCTCCTGGGGGAGACCCAGTACTTC. The chain has TRBV11-2 and TRBJ2-5; 13 positions match TRBD2. The CDR3 runs to 17 residues. Germline values: CDR1 SGHAT, CDR2 FQNNGV. V was clipped by 5 bases and J by 5 bases; unmatched bases: 11.

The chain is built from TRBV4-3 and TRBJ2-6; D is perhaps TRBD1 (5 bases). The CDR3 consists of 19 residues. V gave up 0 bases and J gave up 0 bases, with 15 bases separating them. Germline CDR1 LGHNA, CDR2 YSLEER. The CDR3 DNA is TGCGCCAGCAGCCAAGATCTATGGCAGGGATCCTCTGGGGCCAACGTCCTGACTTTC. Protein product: CASSQDLWQGSSGANVLTF.

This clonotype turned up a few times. The CDR3 sequence is CASSPGVSEAFF. The CDR3 DNA sequence: TGTGCCAGCAGCCCAGGGGTTTCCGAAGCTTTCTTT. The chain couples TRBV7-2 to TRBJ1-1; possibly TRBD1 for D (6 bases). The CDR3 has 12 residues. With 5 bases removed from V and 8 bases from J, the gap between germline ends came to 12 bases. Germline CDR1 SGHTA, CDR2 FQGNSA.

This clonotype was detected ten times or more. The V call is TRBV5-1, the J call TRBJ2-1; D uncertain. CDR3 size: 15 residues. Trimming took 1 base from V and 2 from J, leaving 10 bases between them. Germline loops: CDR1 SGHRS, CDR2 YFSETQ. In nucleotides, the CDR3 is TGCGCCAGCAGCTTGCTGGATTACGCCTACAATGAGCAGTTCTTC. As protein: CASSLLDYAYNEQFF. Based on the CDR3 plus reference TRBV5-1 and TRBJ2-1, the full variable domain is KAGVTQTPRYLIKTRGQQVTLSCSPISGHRSVSWYQQTPGQGLQFLFEYFSETQRNKGNFPGRFSGRQFSNSRSEMNVSTLELGDSALYLCASSLLDYAYNEQFFGPGTRLTVL.

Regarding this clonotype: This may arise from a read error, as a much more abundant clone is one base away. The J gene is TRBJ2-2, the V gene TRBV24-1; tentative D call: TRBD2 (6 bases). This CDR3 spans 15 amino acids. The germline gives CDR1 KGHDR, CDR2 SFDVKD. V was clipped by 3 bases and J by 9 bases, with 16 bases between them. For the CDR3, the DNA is TGTGCCACCAGTGATAGGAGGGCATATGCCTGGGAGCTGTTTTTT. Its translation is CATSDRRAYAWELFF.

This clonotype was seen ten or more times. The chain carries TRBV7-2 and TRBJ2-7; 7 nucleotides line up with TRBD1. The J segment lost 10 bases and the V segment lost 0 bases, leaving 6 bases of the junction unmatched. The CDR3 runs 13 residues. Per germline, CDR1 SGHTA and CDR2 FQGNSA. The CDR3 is CASSLAGQSGQYF. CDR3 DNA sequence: TGTGCCAGCAGCTTAGCGGGACAGTCGGGACAGTACTTC.

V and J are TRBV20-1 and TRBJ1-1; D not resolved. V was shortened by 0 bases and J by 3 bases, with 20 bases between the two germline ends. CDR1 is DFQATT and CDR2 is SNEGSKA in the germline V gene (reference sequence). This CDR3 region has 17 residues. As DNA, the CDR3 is TGCAGTGCTAGAGATGCGAGGGCATACCCGACGGACACTGAAGCTTTCTTT. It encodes CSARDARAYPTDTEAFF.

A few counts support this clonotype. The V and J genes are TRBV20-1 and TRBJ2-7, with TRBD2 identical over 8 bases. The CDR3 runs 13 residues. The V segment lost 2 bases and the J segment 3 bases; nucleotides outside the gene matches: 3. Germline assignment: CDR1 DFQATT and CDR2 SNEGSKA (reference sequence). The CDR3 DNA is TGCAGTGCTAGACCGGGACTAGTCTACGAGCAGTACTTC. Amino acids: CSARPGLVYEQYF.

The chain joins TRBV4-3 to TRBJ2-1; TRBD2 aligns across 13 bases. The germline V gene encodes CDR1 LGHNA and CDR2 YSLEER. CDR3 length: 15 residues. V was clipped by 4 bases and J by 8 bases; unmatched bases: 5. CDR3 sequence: CASSPRLAGGDEQFF. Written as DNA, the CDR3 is TGCGCCAGCAGCCCCCGACTAGCGGGGGGTGATGAGCAGTTCTTC.

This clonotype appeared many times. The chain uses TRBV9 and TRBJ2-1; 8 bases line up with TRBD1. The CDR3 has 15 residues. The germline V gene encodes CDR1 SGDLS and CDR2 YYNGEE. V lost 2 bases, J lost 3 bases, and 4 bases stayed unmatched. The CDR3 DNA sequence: TGTGCCAGCAGCGTCGGACAGGGTAGCTACAATGAGCAGTTCTTC. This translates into CASSVGQGSYNEQFF.

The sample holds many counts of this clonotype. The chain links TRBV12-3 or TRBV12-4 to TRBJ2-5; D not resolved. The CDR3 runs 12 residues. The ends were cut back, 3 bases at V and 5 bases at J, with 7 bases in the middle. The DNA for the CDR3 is TGTGCCAGCAGTTTTTCGTCCGAGACCCAGTACTTC. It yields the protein CASSFSSETQYF.